This TCR beta chain was recorded in a study of T cell repertoires in cytomegalovirus infection. Overall study: In public TCR beta signatures, there were indications of both CMV infection and matching HLA type. Study observations and caveats: HLA-C-restricted TCR beta clonotypes specific for CMV led the ex vivo response. Summed frequency of public TCR beta families distinguished CMV carriers with the relevant HLA.

As regards this clonotype: Its target is unknown.

The CDR3 loop spans 18 amino acids. Germline V gene lookup returns CDR1 LNHDA and CDR2 SQIVND (reference sequence). Trimming pared 3 bases from V and 3 bases from J, leaving 24 bases between. Each CDR3 protein is one row after TCRdb ran MiXCR on the reads. The table has approximately 500,000 distinct CDR3 sequences, about 15% seen once. This TCR was recovered from a human donor in good health (CMV status not recorded). Some clones in this sample may be carry-over from other donors' samples. J is TRBJ2-7 and V is TRBV19; the D gene is possibly TRBD1 (6 bases). The sequenced sample was CD8+ T cells from PBMCs. The CDR3 reads CASSILPGTPARDYEQYF. As DNA, the CDR3 is TGTGCCAGTAGTATTCTACCCGGGACACCCGCGAGGGACTACGAGCAGTACTTC.